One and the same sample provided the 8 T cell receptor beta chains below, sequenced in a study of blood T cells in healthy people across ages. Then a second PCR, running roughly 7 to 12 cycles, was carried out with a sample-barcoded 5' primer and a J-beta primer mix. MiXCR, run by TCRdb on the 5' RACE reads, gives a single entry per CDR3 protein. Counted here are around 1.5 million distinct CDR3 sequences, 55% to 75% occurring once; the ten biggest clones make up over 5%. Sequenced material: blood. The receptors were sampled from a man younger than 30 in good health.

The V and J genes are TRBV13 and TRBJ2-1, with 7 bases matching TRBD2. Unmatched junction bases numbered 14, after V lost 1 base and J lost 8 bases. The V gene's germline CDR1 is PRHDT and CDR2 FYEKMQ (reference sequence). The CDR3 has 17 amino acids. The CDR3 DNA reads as TGTGCCAGCAGCTTAGCGCTATCCGGGACTAACGGCGATGAGCAGTTCTTC. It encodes CASSLALSGTNGDEQFF.

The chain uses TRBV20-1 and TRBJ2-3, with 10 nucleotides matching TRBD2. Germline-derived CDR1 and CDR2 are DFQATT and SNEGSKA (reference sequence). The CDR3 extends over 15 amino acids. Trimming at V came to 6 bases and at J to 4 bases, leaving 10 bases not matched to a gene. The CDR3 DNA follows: TGCAGTGCCACCGAGAGCGGGAGGGCAGCAGATACGCAGTATTTT. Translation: CSATESGRAADTQYF.

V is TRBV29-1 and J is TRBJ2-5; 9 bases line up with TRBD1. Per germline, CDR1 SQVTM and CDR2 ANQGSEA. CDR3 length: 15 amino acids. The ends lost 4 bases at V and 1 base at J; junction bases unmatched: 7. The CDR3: CSVGGQGFGQETQYF. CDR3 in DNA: TGCAGCGTTGGTGGACAGGGGTTCGGCCAAGAGACCCAGTACTTC.

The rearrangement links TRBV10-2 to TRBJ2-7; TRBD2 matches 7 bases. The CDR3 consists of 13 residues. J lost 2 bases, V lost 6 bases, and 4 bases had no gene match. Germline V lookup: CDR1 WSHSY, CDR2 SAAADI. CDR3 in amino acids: CASRLADTYEQYF. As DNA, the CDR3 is TGCGCCAGCAGGCTAGCGGATACCTACGAGCAGTACTTC.

The CDR3 DNA sequence: TGTGCCAGCAGTTACTTGGATCATTCAGACAATGAGCAGTTCTTC. Protein sequence: CASSYLDHSDNEQFF. The chain joins TRBV6-5 to TRBJ2-1; no clear D. Germline V CDR1 and CDR2: MNHEY, SVGAGI. Trimming left V 1 base short and J 5 bases short, with 12 bases between. The CDR3 extends over 15 amino acids.

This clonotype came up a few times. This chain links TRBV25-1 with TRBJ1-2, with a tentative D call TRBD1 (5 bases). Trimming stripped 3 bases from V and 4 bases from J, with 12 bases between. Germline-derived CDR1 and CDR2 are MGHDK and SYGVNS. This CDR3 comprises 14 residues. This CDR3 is CASSDSPGGYGYTF. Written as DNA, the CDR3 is TGTGCCAGCAGTGACTCTCCGGGGGGCTATGGCTACACCTTC.

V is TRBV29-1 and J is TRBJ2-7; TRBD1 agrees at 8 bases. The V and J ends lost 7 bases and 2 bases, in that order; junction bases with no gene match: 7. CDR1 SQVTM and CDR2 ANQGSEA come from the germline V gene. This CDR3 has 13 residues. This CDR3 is CSGTGQGTYEQYF. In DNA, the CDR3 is TGCAGCGGTACTGGACAGGGCACCTACGAGCAGTACTTC.

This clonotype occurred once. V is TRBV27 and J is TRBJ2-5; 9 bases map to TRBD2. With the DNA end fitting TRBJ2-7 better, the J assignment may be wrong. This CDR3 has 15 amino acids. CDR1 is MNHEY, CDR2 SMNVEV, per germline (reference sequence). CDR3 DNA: TGTGCCAGCAGTTTATCAGAGGCGGGAGGGTCCGAGCAGTACTTC. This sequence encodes CASSLSEAGGSEQYF.